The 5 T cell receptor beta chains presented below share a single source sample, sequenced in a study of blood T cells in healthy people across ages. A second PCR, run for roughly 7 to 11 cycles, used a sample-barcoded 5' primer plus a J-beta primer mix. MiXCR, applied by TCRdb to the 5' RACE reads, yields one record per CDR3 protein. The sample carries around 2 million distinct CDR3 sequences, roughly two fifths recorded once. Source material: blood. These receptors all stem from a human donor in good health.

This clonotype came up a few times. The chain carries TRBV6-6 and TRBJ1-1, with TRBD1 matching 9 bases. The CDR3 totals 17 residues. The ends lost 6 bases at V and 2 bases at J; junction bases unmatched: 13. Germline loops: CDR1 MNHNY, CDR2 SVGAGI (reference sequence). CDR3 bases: TGTGCCAGCAGCCGTTACGGGACAGGGAAGAAAAACACTGAAGCTTTCTTT. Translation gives CASSRYGTGKKNTEAFF.

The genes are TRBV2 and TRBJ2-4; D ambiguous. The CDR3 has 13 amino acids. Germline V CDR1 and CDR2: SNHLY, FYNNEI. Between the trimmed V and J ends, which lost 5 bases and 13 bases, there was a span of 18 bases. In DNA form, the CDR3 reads TGTGCCAGCAGTCTAAGCGTGCGAATAGAGCAGTACTTC. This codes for CASSLSVRIEQYF.

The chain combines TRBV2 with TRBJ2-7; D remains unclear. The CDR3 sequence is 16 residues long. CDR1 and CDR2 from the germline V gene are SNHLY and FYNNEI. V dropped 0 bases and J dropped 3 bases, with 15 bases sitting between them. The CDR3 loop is CASSEALASGYYEQYF. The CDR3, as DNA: TGTGCCAGCAGTGAAGCGCTGGCCTCTGGGTACTACGAGCAGTACTTC.

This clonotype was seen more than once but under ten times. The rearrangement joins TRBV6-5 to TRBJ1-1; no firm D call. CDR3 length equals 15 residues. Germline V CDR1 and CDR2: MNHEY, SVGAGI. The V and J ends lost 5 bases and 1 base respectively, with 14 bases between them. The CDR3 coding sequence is TGTGCCAGCAGTGTGGGTACACTACCGAACACTGAAGCTTTCTTT. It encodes CASSVGTLPNTEAFF.

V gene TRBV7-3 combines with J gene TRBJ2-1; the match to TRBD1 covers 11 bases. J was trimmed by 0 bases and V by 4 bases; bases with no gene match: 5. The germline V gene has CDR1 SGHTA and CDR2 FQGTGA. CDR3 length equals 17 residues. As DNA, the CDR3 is TGTGCCAGCAGCTCTCCGGGACAGGGGGGCTCCTACAATGAGCAGTTCTTC. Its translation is CASSSPGQGGSYNEQFF.